This T cell receptor (beta chain) was observed in a study of blood T cell repertoires in COVID-19 (TCRdb year 2020). Background on the whole study: Samples from collaborators originated in the United States, Italy and Spain and spanned both the acute and convalescent phases of COVID-19. The repertoires were released in a freely available public database intended as a resource for research on the immune response to SARS-CoV-2. Nearly every sample came with metadata listing a de-identified subject ID, COVID-19 status, age in years and sex. Deeply sampled blood TCRbeta repertoires from subjects exposed to, actively infected with, or recovered from COVID-19 were included in the dataset. Samples were obtained from the ongoing ImmuneRACE study (first 160 participants) and from 1,254 subjects provided by 6 global collaborators. The prospective study material was composed of cDNA or gDNA derived from T cells, B-cell-depleted T cells, or PBMCs. HLA class I and class II types, where available, came from metadata supplied by the sample provider rather than from assay-based typing.

Participants in the prospective study were aged about 18 to 95 years, lived in approximately 26 United States geographic areas, and enrolled through a virtual design. In the prospective study, cohorts were assigned on the basis of participant-reported clinical history obtained from a screening survey and a study questionnaire. ImmuneRACE Cohort 3 recovered participants were defined by two consecutive negative NP/OP PCR tests, healthcare professional clearance, or symptom resolution. In the prospective study, whole blood, serum and a nasopharyngeal or oropharyngeal swab were collected from each participant by mobile phlebotomists. Prospective study participants could optionally give additional blood draws and questionnaires over a roughly two-month period. Before DNA extraction, prospective study blood samples were shipped either frozen or at room temperature. The V end gives up 5 bases and the J end 6 bases, leaving 10 bases in the junction not matched to a gene. The cysteine opens and the phenylalanine closes a CDR3 of 15 amino acids. Only the CDR3 DNA stays, 45 bases, in frame from base 1. For CDR1 and CDR2, the germline V gene lists SGHAT and FQNNGV.

This clone occurred a few times. The antigen it recognizes is unknown. Base qualities are missing; no much larger clone stands one base away. TCRbeta CDR3 regions were amplified from genomic DNA using the immunoSEQ Assay, a bias-controlled multiplex PCR. Per the source publication's procedure: The number of nucleated cells in each sample was estimated by amplification of reference gene primers within the assay. To quantify the absolute abundance of each unique TCRbeta CDR3 rearrangement, sequence reads were collapsed and filtered. For each sample, productive Simpson clonality was calculated by taking the square root of Simpson's diversity index across productive rearrangements. The table comes from immuneACCESS by way of TCRdb, which keeps in-frame sequences with V and J called. Part of the clones is missing from these tables; in studies checked, under half for an unresolved V gene and the rest for unknown reasons. V and J calls and clone size come straight from that table; D and trimming were deduced from the DNA. The sample table records some 510,000 clones; over 75% of these occur just once. 1.8% of the sample belongs to the ten largest clones.

Beyond this particular receptor, the publication reports: How much clinical and demographic metadata was included differed by source and by participant, and the metadata was provided uncurated.

Input material: PBMCs or T cells enriched from blood (not recorded which). The sequence derives from a woman aged 40 to 55 who had recovered from COVID-19. The rearranged segments are TRBV11-2 and TRBJ1-5, and 7 bases in between align with TRBD1. In nucleotides, the sequence is TGTGCCAGCAGCCAAACGACAGGGTTAGGTCAGCCCCAGCATTTT. This is translated as CASSQTTGLGQPQHF.